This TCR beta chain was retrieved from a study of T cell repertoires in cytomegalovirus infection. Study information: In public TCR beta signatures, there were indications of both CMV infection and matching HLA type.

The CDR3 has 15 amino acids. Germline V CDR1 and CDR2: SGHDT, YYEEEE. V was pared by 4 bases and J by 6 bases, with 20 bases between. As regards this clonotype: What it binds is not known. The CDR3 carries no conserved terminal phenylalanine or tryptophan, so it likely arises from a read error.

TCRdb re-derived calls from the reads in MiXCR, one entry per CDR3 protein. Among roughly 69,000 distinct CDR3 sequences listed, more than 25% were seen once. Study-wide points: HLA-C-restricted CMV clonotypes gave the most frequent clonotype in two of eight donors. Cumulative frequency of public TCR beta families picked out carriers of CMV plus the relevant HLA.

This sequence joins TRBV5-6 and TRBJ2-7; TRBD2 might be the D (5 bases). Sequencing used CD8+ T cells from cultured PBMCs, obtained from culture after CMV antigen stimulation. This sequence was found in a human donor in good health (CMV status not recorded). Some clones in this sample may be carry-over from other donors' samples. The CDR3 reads CASSLWTPSRTEQYI. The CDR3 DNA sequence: TGTGCCAGCAGCCTATGGACTCCCAGTCGGACCGAGCAGTACATC.